This section outlines one T cell receptor beta chain sequence together with its context. The sample belongs to a study of patients and donors after allogeneic stem cell transplantation. V lost 1 base and J lost 4; bases outside the gene matches: 6. Germline lookup yields CDR1 LNHDA and CDR2 SQIVND (reference sequence). There are 15 residues in the CDR3. MiXCR, applied by TCRdb to the RT-PCR reads, yields one record per CDR3 protein. This table has about 150,000 distinct CDR3 sequences, nearly 25% appearing once. The specimen sequenced was blood, either unsorted or a sorted T cell fraction (not recorded which). This sequence originates from a human donor who was either an allogeneic HSCT recipient or a stem cell or donor lymphocyte infusion donor (not recorded which). It is not recorded whose cells these are; they may come from a transplant donor. The chain uses TRBV19 and TRBJ2-7; 8 bases map to TRBD1. The CDR3 region is CASSIVQGGAYEQYF. As DNA, the CDR3 is TGTGCCAGTAGTATAGTACAGGGGGGTGCGTACGAGCAGTACTTC.